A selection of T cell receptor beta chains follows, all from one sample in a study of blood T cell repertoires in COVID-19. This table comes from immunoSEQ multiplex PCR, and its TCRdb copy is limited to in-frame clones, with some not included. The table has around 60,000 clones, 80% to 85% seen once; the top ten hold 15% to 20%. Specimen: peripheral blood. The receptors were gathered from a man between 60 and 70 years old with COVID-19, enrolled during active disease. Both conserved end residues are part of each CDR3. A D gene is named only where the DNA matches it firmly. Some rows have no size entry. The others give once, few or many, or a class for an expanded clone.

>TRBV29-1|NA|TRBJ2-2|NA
CSVRGAANTGELFF
TGCAGCGTCCGCGGGGCAGCGAACACCGGGGAGCTGTTTTTT
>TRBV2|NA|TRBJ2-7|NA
CASSEELPHEQYF
TGTGCCAGCAGTGAAGAGCTACCCCACGAGCAGTACTTC
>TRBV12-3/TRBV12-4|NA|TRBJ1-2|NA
CASRTDLIGGYTF
TGTGCCAGCAGAACAGATCTCATAGGCGGCTACACCTTC
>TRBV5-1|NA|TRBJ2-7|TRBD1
CASSGTGGGYEQYF
TGCGCCAGCAGCGGGACAGGGGGCGGGTACGAGCAGTACTTC
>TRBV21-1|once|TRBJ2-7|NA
CASSKGRQGRALYGGSYEQYF
TGTGCCAGCAGCAAGGGGCGCCAGGGTAGGGCCCTCTACGGGGGGAGTTACGAGCAGTACTTC
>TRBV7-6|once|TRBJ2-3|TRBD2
CASSLGGFMTDTQYF
TGTGCCAGCAGCTTGGGGGGGTTTATGACAGATACGCAGTATTTT
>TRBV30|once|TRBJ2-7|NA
CAWSVPPTDYEQYF
TGTGCCTGGAGTGTCCCCCCGACAGACTACGAGCAGTACTTC
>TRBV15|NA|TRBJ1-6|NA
CATSRGQVSSYNSPLHF
TGTGCCACCAGCAGAGGGCAGGTTAGCTCCTATAATTCACCCCTCCACTTT
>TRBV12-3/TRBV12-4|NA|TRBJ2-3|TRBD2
CACRGVYTDTQYF
TGTGCCTGTCGGGGGGTTTACACAGATACGCAGTATTTT
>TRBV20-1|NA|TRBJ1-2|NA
CSASSEGRRVHGYTF
TGCAGTGCTAGTTCTGAGGGGAGGAGAGTGCATGGCTACACCTTC
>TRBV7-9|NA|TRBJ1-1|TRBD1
CASSGNPGQGFAKAFF
TGTGCCAGCAGCGGCAATCCGGGACAGGGCTTTGCGAAAGCTTTCTTT